This T cell receptor (beta chain) was identified in a study of early T cells in non-severe SARS-CoV-2 infection. Study-wide background: Bulk RNA isolated from unsorted whole blood underwent sequencing; chains were not paired.

V was cut by 0 bases and J by 5 bases, with 11 bases left in between. Germline-derived CDR1 and CDR2 are SGDLS and YYNGEE. CDR3 length: 15 residues. The table lists this clonotype with a few counts. Using its own MiXCR run on the 5' RACE reads, TCRdb lists one record per CDR3 protein. Here the sample spans about 81,000 distinct CDR3 sequences, about 6.5% being singletons. This clonotype originated in an adult who was a healthcare worker with PCR-confirmed SARS-CoV-2 infection or an uninfected control (not recorded which). The chain is built from TRBV9 and TRBJ2-2; possible D gene TRBD2, 5 bases. Sequencing was done on a sample of whole blood. The CDR3, as DNA: TGTGCCAGCAGCGTAGATCGGGGATCGACCGGGGAGCTGTTTTTT. Translated: CASSVDRGSTGELFF.